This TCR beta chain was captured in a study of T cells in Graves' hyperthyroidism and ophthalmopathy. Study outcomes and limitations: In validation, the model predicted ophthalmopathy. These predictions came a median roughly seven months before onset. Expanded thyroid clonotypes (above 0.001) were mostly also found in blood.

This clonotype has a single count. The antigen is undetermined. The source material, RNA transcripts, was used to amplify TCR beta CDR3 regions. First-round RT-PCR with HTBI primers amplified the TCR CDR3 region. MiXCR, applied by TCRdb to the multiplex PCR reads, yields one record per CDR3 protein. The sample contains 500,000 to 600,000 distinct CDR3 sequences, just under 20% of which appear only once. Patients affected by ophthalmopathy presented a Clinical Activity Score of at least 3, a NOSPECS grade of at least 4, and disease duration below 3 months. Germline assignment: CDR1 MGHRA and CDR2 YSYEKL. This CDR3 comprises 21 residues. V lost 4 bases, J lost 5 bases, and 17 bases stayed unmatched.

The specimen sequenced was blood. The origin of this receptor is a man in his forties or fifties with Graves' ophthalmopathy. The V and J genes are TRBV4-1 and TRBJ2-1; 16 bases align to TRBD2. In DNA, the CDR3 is TGCGCCAGCAGCCCGTATCTACGCGGGACTAGCGGGAGGGCCCGGGACAATGAGCAGTTCTTC. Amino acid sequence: CASSPYLRGTSGRARDNEQFF.